This TCR beta chain comes out of a study of blood T cell repertoires in COVID-19. Background on the study: From the United States, Italy and Spain came samples of acute and convalescent COVID-19. T cells, B-cell-depleted T cells, or PBMCs supplied cDNA or gDNA.

Germline V gene sequence: CDR1 SGHNT, CDR2 YENEEA. The CDR3 runs to 14 residues. With 4 bases clipped from V and 3 bases from J, the junction kept 4 bases outside the gene matches. As handled by the study authors: Estimated nucleated cell counts came from reference gene primer amplification. TCRdb's table, derived via immunoSEQ multiplex PCR, lists solely in-frame clones and lacks some. That table is the source of V, J and clone size, and D and trimming were worked out from the DNA. This table has 200,000 to 300,000 clones, about four fifths appearing once. The gene calls are TRBV11-3 and TRBJ2-7; 9 nucleotides line up with TRBD1. The source is a middle-aged woman who had recovered from COVID-19. The sequenced sample was peripheral blood. The CDR3: CASSSRQGGYEQYF. In DNA, the CDR3 is TGTGCCAGCAGCTCGAGACAGGGGGGCTACGAGCAGTACTTC.